The 13 T cell receptor beta chains below all came from one sample that was sequenced in a study of T cell repertoires and HLA-DP antigens. The antigens for these receptors are not known. Clones were read by immunoSEQ multiplex PCR, and TCRdb kept only the in-frame ones, dropping some. The table includes about 120,000 clones, almost 95% detected once. The sample taken for sequencing was CD4+ T cells from PBMCs. The receptor set was obtained from a woman aged 18-29 years in good health and CMV-seronegative.

CDR3 region: CASSPRTGSKGIYF. The CDR3 coding sequence is TGTGCCAGCAGCCCCCGGACAGGCTCGAAGGGCATATATTTT. This chain uses TRBV7-8 with TRBJ1-3, with TRBD1 matching over 7 bases. V was pared by 5 bases and J by 12 bases, with 13 bases of the junction left unmatched. Germline V gives CDR1 SGHVS, CDR2 FQNEAQ. The CDR3 covers 14 residues.

The chain is built from TRBV10-1 and TRBJ1-2, with 7 bases identical to TRBD1. This CDR3 spans 15 amino acids. Germline V gene lookup returns CDR1 WNHNN and CDR2 SYGVQD (reference sequence). Trimming took 3 bases from V and 4 from J; bases not matched to a gene: 8. The CDR3 reads CASSDKRGRSYGYTF. The CDR3 DNA is TGCGCCAGCAGTGATAAAAGGGGGCGGAGCTATGGCTACACCTTC.

This chain connects TRBV7-9 to TRBJ1-1, with 8 nucleotides matching TRBD1. With V trimmed by 6 bases and J by 3 bases, 9 bases remained unmatched. Germline V gene data show CDR1 as SEHNR and CDR2 as FQNEAQ (reference sequence). This CDR3 has 15 amino acids. The CDR3 nucleotides read TGTGCCAGCAGAACCTGGACAGGGCAGGACACTGAAGCTTTCTTT. Residues: CASRTWTGQDTEAFF.

This CDR3 is CASTGQGQETQYF. The CDR3 nucleotides are TGTGCCAGCACGGGACAGGGCCAAGAGACCCAGTACTTC. The J gene is TRBJ2-5, the V gene TRBV2; 9 positions agree with TRBD1. Germline V gives CDR1 SNHLY, CDR2 FYNNEI. This CDR3 comprises 13 residues. V dropped 7 bases and J dropped 1; count of bases not matched to a gene: 1.

In this sample, this clone turned up once. The chain couples TRBV18 to TRBJ1-1; possibly TRBD1 for D (5 bases). V was shortened by 2 bases and J by 0 bases, with 13 bases between the two germline ends. This CDR3 region has 16 residues. Germline V gives CDR1 KGHSH, CDR2 LQKENI. The CDR3: CASSPFQGEMNTEAFF. The CDR3 nucleotides are TGTGCCAGCTCACCATTCCAGGGTGAAATGAACACTGAAGCTTTCTTT.

This rearrangement joins TRBV14 to TRBJ1-2, with D possibly matching TRBD1 (5 bases). There are 12 residues in the CDR3. The V and J ends lost 10 bases and 8 bases respectively, with 17 bases between them. The germline CDR1 and CDR2 sequences are SGHDN and FVKESK. Written as DNA, the CDR3 is TGTGCCACCCAACCCGGGGCGGGCGGCTACACCTTC. Its translation: CATQPGAGGYTF.

This clone was detected once. The chain joins TRBV27 to TRBJ2-3; a possible D gene is TRBD1 (6 bases). The CDR3 is 17 residues long. The V and J ends lost 5 bases and 0 bases respectively, with 18 bases between them. Germline values: CDR1 MNHEY, CDR2 SMNVEV (reference sequence). CDR3 DNA: TGTGCCAGCAGTCCAGGGGCCGGGCTCACTAGCACAGATACGCAGTATTTT. Residues: CASSPGAGLTSTDTQYF.

The chain uses TRBV7-3 and TRBJ2-2; D unresolved. The length of the CDR3 is 16 residues. Trimming left V 5 bases short and J 0 bases short, with 13 bases between. The germline V gene has CDR1 SGHTA and CDR2 FQGTGA. The chain's CDR3 is CASSPWTAANTGELFF. The CDR3 nucleotides read TGTGCCAGCAGCCCTTGGACGGCCGCGAACACCGGGGAGCTGTTTTTT.

The rearrangement uses TRBV27 and TRBJ2-3, with D perhaps TRBD2 (6 bases). V was shortened by 7 bases and J by 6 bases, with 32 bases between the two germline ends. Germline V gene sequence: CDR1 MNHEY, CDR2 SMNVEV (reference sequence). The CDR3 loop spans 19 amino acids. CDR3 region: CASTGSRSFPRPAADTQYF. CDR3 bases: TGTGCCAGCACCGGGAGCCGATCCTTCCCCCGCCCCGCCGCCGATACGCAGTATTTT.

The rearrangement links TRBV7-2 to TRBJ1-1; D unclear. The CDR3 spans 14 residues. V lost 4 bases and J lost 0, with 9 bases in between. The V gene's germline CDR1 is SGHTA and CDR2 FQGNSA. The CDR3 here is CASSSTRMNTEAFF. In DNA, the CDR3 is TGTGCCAGCAGCTCGACAAGGATGAACACTGAAGCTTTCTTT.

This sequence joins TRBV7-9 and TRBJ1-1, with a tentative D call TRBD1 (5 bases). Trimming cost V 2 bases and J 0 bases, with 7 bases left between them. The CDR3 is 14 amino acids. Per germline, CDR1 SEHNR and CDR2 FQNEAQ (reference sequence). CDR3 sequence: CASSLWDVNTEAFF. The CDR3 DNA sequence: TGTGCCAGCAGCTTATGGGACGTGAACACTGAAGCTTTCTTT.

V and J are TRBV7-3 and TRBJ2-3, with no clear D. Trimming cost V 2 bases and J 0 bases, with 15 bases left between them. This CDR3 has 17 residues. Germline V gives CDR1 SGHTA, CDR2 FQGTGA. The chain's CDR3 is CASSLLSLTHSTDTQYF. In DNA, the CDR3 is TGTGCCAGCAGCTTACTGAGCCTCACCCATAGCACAGATACGCAGTATTTT. Together with reference TRBV7-3 and TRBJ2-3, the CDR3 gives the full variable domain: GAGVSQTPSNKVTEKGKYVELRCDPISGHTALYWYRQSLGQGPEFLIYFQGTGAADDSGLPNDRFFAVRPEGSVSTLKIQRTERGDSAVYLCASSLLSLTHSTDTQYFGPGTRLTVL.

V is TRBV10-2 and J is TRBJ1-2, with D possibly being TRBD1 (6 bases). The V end was cut by 10 bases, the J end by 4 bases, with 19 bases between. This CDR3 is 14 amino acids long. Per germline, CDR1 WSHSY and CDR2 SAAADI. This CDR3 is CATRGAKAGYGYTF. In DNA form, the CDR3 reads TGCGCCACCCGGGGGGCGAAGGCGGGCTATGGCTACACCTTC.